The rows below give T cell receptor beta chains drawn from one sample of a study of vaccination effects on CD4 cells after COVID-19. The antigens for these receptors are not known. TCRdb keeps only in-frame clones here, not all; method: immunoSEQ multiplex PCR. The data contain 20,000 to 25,000 clones, about four fifths of them singletons. This material consisted of CD4+ T cells from PBMCs cultured with a peptide pool, taken before COVID-19 vaccination. The source is a human donor who had a prior SARS-CoV-2 infection. The CDR3 runs from the conserved cysteine through the conserved F or W. A D gene is named only where the DNA matches it firmly. Size values are once, few and many counts, or a class for expanded clones, and some rows have none.

NA TRBJ2-1 TRBV7-9 17 few TGTGCCAGCAGCCCTGCTCCAGGCAGCGGTTCCTACAATGAGCAGTTCTTC CASSPAPGSGSYNEQFF
NA TRBJ2-5 TRBV20-1 11 NA TGCAGTGCAGGGCCTACAGAGACCCAGTACTTC CSAGPTETQYF
TRBD1 TRBJ2-5 TRBV6-5 13 NA TGTGCCAGCAAAACAGGGGGGTCGGAGACCCAGTACTTC CASKTGGSETQYF
NA TRBJ2-1 TRBV5-4 14 NA TGTGCCAGCAGCTCCGCCCGGGGGAGTAATGAGCAGTTCTTC CASSSARGSNEQFF
NA TRBJ1-5 TRBV7-2 16 NA TGTGCCAGCAGCCCGATAGGCTGGTCTGGCAATCAGCCCCAGCATTTT CASSPIGWSGNQPQHF
TRBD2 TRBJ2-7 TRBV5-4 17 NA TGTGCCAGCAGCTCGGGACTAGCGGGAGAAAGTATTCGCGAGCAGTACTTC CASSSGLAGESIREQYF
NA TRBJ2-1 TRBV11-2 14 once TGTGCCAGCAGTGGGGACTTACGCTACAATGAGCAGTTCTTC CASSGDLRYNEQFF
TRBD2 TRBJ2-1 TRBV24-1 16 NA TGTGCCACCAGTGAACCTGGGACTAGCGGGAGGGTGTCGCAGTTCTTC CATSEPGTSGRVSQFF
NA TRBJ1-4 TRBV18 15 NA TGTGCCAGCTCCCGTGATGTCGGGGGAACGATGGGACTGTTTTTT CASSRDVGGTMGLFF
NA TRBJ2-2 TRBV11-2 11 NA TGTGCCAGCAGCTTAACCGGGGAGCTGTTTTTT CASSLTGELFF
NA TRBJ2-2 TRBV5-1 16 NA TGCGCCAGCACACTTCGTACTTATGAGGGGTCGGGGGAGCTGTTTTTT CASTLRTYEGSGELFF
TRBD2 TRBJ2-7 TRBV7-2 16 NA TGTGCCAGCAGCCCAGTCTTAGCGGGGGAGAACTACGAGCAGTACTTC CASSPVLAGENYEQYF
TRBD2 TRBJ2-5 TRBV7-9 16 NA TGTGCCAGCAGCCCCTTAGCGGGGGGGGTCCAAGAGACCCAGTACTTC CASSPLAGGVQETQYF
NA TRBJ2-2 TRBV6-2/TRBV6-3 17 once TGTGCCAGCAGTTACTGGCTAGCCGATTCGAACACCGGGGAGCTGTTTTTT CASSYWLADSNTGELFF
NA TRBJ1-2 TRBV4-2 16 NA TGTGCCAGCAGCCAACCCGGAGGGGGGTTTAACTATGGCTACACCTTC CASSQPGGGFNYGYTF
TRBD1 TRBJ2-4 TRBV2 15 NA TGTGCCAGCAGTCGGTCCAGGGAGGGGAAAACAGGGGGCGGCTTC CASSRSREGKTGGGF
NA TRBJ2-6 TRBV13 14 NA TGTGCCAGCGGACTCGTTTCCGGGGCCAACGTCCTGACTTTC CASGLVSGANVLTF
TRBD1 TRBJ1-3 TRBV2 14 NA TGTGCCAGCAGTTCACAGGGGGCTGGAAACACCATATATTTT CASSSQGAGNTIYF
TRBD1 TRBJ1-4 TRBV6-5 14 NA TGTGCCAGCAGCTCCGGGACAGCATTTGAAAAACTGTTTTTT CASSSGTAFEKLFF
NA TRBJ1-3 TRBV30 13 NA TGTGCCTGGAGTGACAGGGTTGGAAACACCATATATTTT CAWSDRVGNTIYF